Following are 11 T cell receptor beta chains from one sample sequenced in a study of shared clonotypes between healthy human individuals. The protocol was immunoSEQ multiplex PCR, while the TCRdb copy is restricted to in-frame clones and leaves out a portion. Of about 2 million clones in the sample, about 95% were seen once. The sequenced material came from naive CD4+ T cells sorted from blood. As to subset: CD45RA+ positively selected. These receptors all come from a man aged 18-30 years in good health.

The chain uses TRBV28 and TRBJ1-2, with D maybe TRBD1 (6 bases). Germline CDR1 reads MDHEN; CDR2 reads SYDVKM. The germline V and J ends were trimmed by 7 bases and 4 bases, with 10 bases remaining between them. This CDR3 has 12 amino acids. In nucleotides, the CDR3 is TGTGCCAGCATCGGACAGACCTATGGCTACACCTTC. Translation gives CASIGQTYGYTF.

The V gene is TRBV6-5, the J gene TRBJ2-7; possibly TRBD2 for D (6 bases). This CDR3 is built from 14 residues. Looked up from germline, CDR1 is MNHEY and CDR2 is SVGAGI. Trimming cost V 2 bases and J 1 base, with 9 bases left between them. The CDR3 here is CASSYRRGSYEQYF. The CDR3 DNA sequence: TGTGCCAGCAGTTACCGACGGGGGTCCTACGAGCAGTACTTC.

The J gene is TRBJ2-7, the V gene TRBV6-1, with unresolved D. Looked up from germline, CDR1 is MNHNS and CDR2 is SASEGT. The CDR3 is 13 amino acids. Trimming took 9 bases from V and 4 from J, leaving 16 bases between them. CDR3 DNA sequence: TGTGCCAGTAAGTCGGTTGTAGGATACGAGCAGTACTTC. Its translation is CASKSVVGYEQYF.

V and J are TRBV5-4 and TRBJ2-3; D not certain. The CDR3 extends over 13 amino acids. Per germline, CDR1 SGHNT and CDR2 YYREEE (reference sequence). V shed 0 bases and J shed 2 bases, with 4 bases lying between them. The CDR3 sequence is CASSLVHTDTQYF. CDR3 DNA: TGTGCCAGCAGCTTGGTCCACACAGATACGCAGTATTTT.

This chain connects TRBV7-2 to TRBJ2-3; the match to TRBD2 covers 7 bases. V shed 6 bases, J shed 0 bases, and the junction held 3 bases outside the gene matches. The germline CDR1 and CDR2 sequences are SGHTA and FQGNSA. The CDR3 is 14 amino acids. The chain's CDR3 is CASSRDYSTDTQYF. The CDR3 coding sequence is TGTGCCAGCAGTCGGGACTATAGCACAGATACGCAGTATTTT.

J is TRBJ2-1 and V is TRBV6-5, with a possible D match to TRBD2 (5 bases). Trimming took off 6 bases at V and 8 bases at J, with 14 bases between the two ends. The CDR3 loop spans 13 amino acids. Germline-derived CDR1 and CDR2 are MNHEY and SVGAGI. The CDR3 region has the DNA TGTGCCAGCAGGCGAACTAGTAATTATGAGCAGTTCTTC. Protein: CASRRTSNYEQFF.

This sequence joins TRBV19 and TRBJ1-1, with 7 nucleotides matching TRBD1. CDR3 length: 14 residues. Trimming at V came to 6 bases and at J to 5 bases, leaving 9 bases not matched to a gene. The germline gives CDR1 LNHDA, CDR2 SQIVND (reference sequence). The CDR3, as DNA: TGTGCCAGTAGCCAGACAGGGATAGTAACTGAAGCTTTCTTT. Encoded protein: CASSQTGIVTEAFF.

V gene TRBV2 combines with J gene TRBJ2-3, with a weak D call TRBD2 (5 bases). Germline CDR1 and CDR2: SNHLY and FYNNEI. V was cut by 5 bases and J by 0 bases, with 9 bases left in between. The CDR3 contains 14 residues. CDR3 coding DNA: TGTGCCAGCAGTCCTCGGACTAGCACAGATACGCAGTATTTT. Translating it yields CASSPRTSTDTQYF.

V gene TRBV5-4 combines with J gene TRBJ2-2, with D possibly being TRBD2 (5 bases). The CDR3 spans 14 residues. V lost 0 bases to trimming and J lost 4 bases, with 7 bases between them. Germline V gene lookup returns CDR1 SGHNT and CDR2 YYREEE (reference sequence). CDR3 sequence: CASSLDRGTGELFF. CDR3 DNA sequence: TGTGCCAGCAGCTTGGATCGGGGCACCGGGGAGCTGTTTTTT.

This chain links TRBV5-1 with TRBJ1-2; 10 bases are a match to TRBD1. CDR3 size: 13 residues. V shed 7 bases, J shed 5 bases, and the junction held 5 bases outside the gene matches. CDR1 and CDR2 (germline): SGHRS, YFSETQ. DNA for the CDR3: TGCGCCAGCGCCCGGGGACAGGGGTATGGCTACACCTTC. Its protein is CASARGQGYGYTF.

This clone has just one count. The V gene is TRBV9, the J gene TRBJ2-6; 7 bases map to TRBD1. V shed 3 bases, J shed 3 bases, and the junction held 21 bases outside the gene matches. Looked up from germline, CDR1 is SGDLS and CDR2 is YYNGEE. The CDR3 sequence is 21 residues long. The CDR3 nucleotides read TGTGCCAGCAGCGCCGATCTGGGACAGTCGTATTCAAGGGATGGGGCCAACGTCCTGACTTTC. Protein product: CASSADLGQSYSRDGANVLTF.